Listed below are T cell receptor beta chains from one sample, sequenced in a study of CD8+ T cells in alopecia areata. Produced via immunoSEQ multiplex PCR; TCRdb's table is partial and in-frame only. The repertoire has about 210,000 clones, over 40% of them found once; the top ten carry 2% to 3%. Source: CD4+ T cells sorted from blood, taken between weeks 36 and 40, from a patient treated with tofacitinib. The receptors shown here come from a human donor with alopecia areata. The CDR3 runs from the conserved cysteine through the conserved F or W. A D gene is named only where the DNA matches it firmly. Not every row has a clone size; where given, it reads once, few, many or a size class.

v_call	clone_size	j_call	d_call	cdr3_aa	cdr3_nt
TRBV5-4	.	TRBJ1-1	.	CASSLTNTEAFF	TGTGCCAGCAGCCTGACTAACACTGAAGCTTTCTTT
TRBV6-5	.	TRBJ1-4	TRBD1	CASSYTGGGHEKLFF	TGTGCCAGCAGTTACACAGGGGGCGGGCATGAAAAACTGTTTTTT
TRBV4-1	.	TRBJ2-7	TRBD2	CASSTHPSGRFSSYEQYF	TGCGCCAGCAGCACACACCCTAGCGGGAGGTTCAGCTCCTACGAGCAGTACTTC
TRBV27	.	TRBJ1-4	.	CASSGPQEKLFF	TGTGCCAGCAGCGGGCCCCAGGAAAAACTGTTTTTT
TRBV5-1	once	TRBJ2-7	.	CASSLVGSPYEQYF	TGCGCCAGCAGCTTGGTCGGCAGTCCCTACGAGCAGTACTTC
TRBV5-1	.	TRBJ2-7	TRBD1	CASSLVGQGVYEQYF	TGCGCCAGCAGCTTGGTAGGACAGGGGGTCTACGAGCAGTACTTC
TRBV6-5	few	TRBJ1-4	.	CASSQVNEKLFF	TGTGCCAGCAGCCAAGTCAATGAAAAACTGTTTTTT
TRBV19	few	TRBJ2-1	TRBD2	CASSKLAGETVEQFF	TGTGCCAGTAGTAAACTAGCGGGAGAAACCGTTGAGCAGTTCTTC
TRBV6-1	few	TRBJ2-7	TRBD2	CASSRRLAGDEQYF	TGTGCCAGCAGTCGACGACTAGCGGGAGACGAGCAGTACTTC
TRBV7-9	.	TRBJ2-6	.	CASSFGQPSLPGANVLTF	TGTGCCAGCAGCTTCGGACAGCCCTCGCTTCCCGGGGCCAACGTCCTGACTTTC
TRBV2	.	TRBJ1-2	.	CASSVGQTYGYTF	TGTGCCAGCAGTGTAGGACAGACCTATGGCTACACCTTC
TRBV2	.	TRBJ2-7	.	CASSWTASYEQYF	TGTGCCAGCAGCTGGACAGCCTCCTACGAGCAGTACTTC
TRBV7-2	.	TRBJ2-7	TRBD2	CASSLGTSGRISYEQYF	TGTGCCAGCAGCTTAGGGACTAGCGGGAGGATCTCCTACGAGCAGTACTTC
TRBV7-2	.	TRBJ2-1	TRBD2	CASSPALLAAYNEQFF	TGTGCCAGCAGCCCCGCCCTACTAGCGGCCTACAATGAGCAGTTCTTC
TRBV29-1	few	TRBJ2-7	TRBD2	CSATSGGSSHEQYF	TGCAGCGCAACGTCGGGCGGGAGTAGTCACGAGCAGTACTTC
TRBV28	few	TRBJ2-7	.	CASSLAAIYEQYF	TGTGCCAGCAGTTTGGCCGCAATCTACGAGCAGTACTTC
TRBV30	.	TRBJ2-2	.	CAWNVRSINTGELFF	TGTGCCTGGAACGTGCGTTCCATAAACACCGGGGAGCTGTTTTTT